This T cell receptor beta chain originates from a study of blood T cell repertoires in COVID-19. Sequenced by immunoSEQ multiplex PCR; TCRdb stores in-frame clones only, minus some. The sample holds 190,000 or so clones, roughly 90% seen once. Trimming removed 2 bases from V and 5 bases from J, with 9 bases in between. The CDR3 runs to 14 residues. From germline, CDR1 is SGHTA and CDR2 FQGNSA. Sample: PBMCs or T cells enriched from blood (not recorded which). The source of this sequence is a woman in her twenties or thirties who had been exposed to COVID-19. The genes are TRBV7-2 and TRBJ2-2, with D unclear. As DNA, the CDR3 is TGTGCCAGCAGCTTATCGTCTGTAACCGGGGAGCTGTTTTTT. Amino acid sequence: CASSLSSVTGELFF.